This T cell receptor beta chain was found in a study of T cell responses to AZD1222 COVID-19 vaccine. The table came from immunoSEQ multiplex PCR; TCRdb's copy has only in-frame clones and leaves some out. In the table there are around 100,000 clones, around 87% of which are singletons. Broader study findings: There were vaccine-associated CD4 TCRs across spike, dominant at 160-218 and 743-854. Clonal diversity was possibly underestimated, and white British individuals and females predominated among donors.

Concerning this clone: Its antigen is currently unknown.

This CDR3 is 16 amino acids long. Germline V gene sequence: CDR1 LGHDT, CDR2 YNNKEL (reference sequence). The V and J ends lost 0 bases and 4 bases respectively, with 13 bases between them. Sequenced material: peripheral blood, taken on day 0 of MenACWY control vaccination. The chain couples TRBV3-1 (or the pseudogene TRBV3-2) to TRBJ1-5; a possible D gene is TRBD1 (5 bases). The source of this sequence is an adult in good health. The CDR3 DNA is TGTGCCAGCAGCCAAGACCCGAGTGGGGGGAATCAGCCCCAGCATTTT. It translates to CASSQDPSGGNQPQHF.